These 9 T cell receptor beta chains originate from one sample sequenced in a study of shared clonotypes between healthy human individuals. Measured with immunoSEQ multiplex PCR; TCRdb has only the in-frame clones, and not every one. Of fewer than 1.6 million clones in the sample, about 98.5% were seen once. Sample: naive CD4+ T cells sorted from blood. The subset denotes: CD45RA+ positively selected. These receptors all come from a man between 25 and 39 years old in good health.

The chain joins TRBV11-3 to TRBJ2-4; no clear D. CDR3 length equals 13 residues. Germline CDR1 is SGHNT and CDR2 is YENEEA. Trimming removed 5 bases from V and 6 bases from J, with 11 bases in between. The CDR3 sequence: CASSHSPGNIQYF. CDR3 bases: TGTGCCAGCAGCCATTCGCCGGGAAACATTCAGTACTTC.

The chain employs TRBV9 and TRBJ2-3; 13 bases are shared with TRBD2. This CDR3 has 15 residues. Germline V lookup: CDR1 SGDLS, CDR2 YYNGEE. Losses at the gene ends were 4 bases for V and 3 bases for J; bases not matched to a gene: 2. The CDR3 nucleotides are TGTGCCAGCAGCCCGACTAGCGGGGGGACAGATACGCAGTATTTT. This translates into CASSPTSGGTDTQYF.

V gene TRBV2 combines with J gene TRBJ1-5; weak D call: TRBD1 (6 bases). Germline loops: CDR1 SNHLY, CDR2 FYNNEI. This CDR3 has 15 residues. Trimming cost V 6 bases and J 4 bases, with 16 bases left between them. CDR3 sequence: CASRPPGTNNQPQHF. The CDR3 coding sequence is TGTGCCAGCAGGCCACCCGGGACAAATAATCAGCCCCAGCATTTT.

This clone was picked up one time. This chain joins TRBV29-1 and TRBJ1-2; TRBD1 aligns across 9 bases. This CDR3 region has 13 residues. Trimming cost V 7 bases and J 6 bases; bases outside gene matches: 9. Per germline, CDR1 SQVTM and CDR2 ANQGSEA. CDR3 bases: TGCAGCGGGACTTTCGGGACAGGGAATGGCTACACCTTC. Translating gives CSGTFGTGNGYTF.

V usage is TRBV4-1 and J usage is TRBJ1-2; D remains unclear. Trimming took off 6 bases at V and 3 bases at J, with 20 bases between the two ends. Germline CDR1 and CDR2: MGHRA and YSYEKL. This CDR3 is built from 16 residues. The CDR3 DNA reads as TGCGCCAGCAGAAAGGGCGCCGTTGGGAGGGACTATGGCTACACCTTC. Translated, it gives CASRKGAVGRDYGYTF.

This clone was seen only once. This chain connects TRBV5-1 to TRBJ2-5; D is ambiguous. CDR3 length: 13 residues. Between the trimmed V and J ends, which lost 6 bases and 2 bases, there was a span of 11 bases. Germline V lookup: CDR1 SGHRS, CDR2 YFSETQ. The CDR3 coding sequence is TGCGCCAGCAAGCAGGCCGGTCAAGAGACCCAGTACTTC. It translates to CASKQAGQETQYF. Full variable domain (missing parts from reference TRBV5-1 and TRBJ2-5): KAGVTQTPRYLIKTRGQQVTLSCSPISGHRSVSWYQQTPGQGLQFLFEYFSETQRNKGNFPGRFSGRQFSNSRSEMNVSTLELGDSALYLCASKQAGQETQYFGPGTRLLVL.

J is TRBJ2-2 and V is TRBV9; 9 nucleotides line up with TRBD2. Germline CDR1 reads SGDLS; CDR2 reads YYNGEE. Trimming at V came to 4 bases and at J to 2 bases, leaving 9 bases not matched to a gene. The CDR3 runs 17 residues. CDR3 amino acids: CASSISSGVLNTGELFF. The DNA for the CDR3 is TGTGCCAGCAGCATCTCTAGCGGGGTGCTCAACACCGGGGAGCTGTTTTTT.

V and J are TRBV13 and TRBJ2-3; possibly TRBD2 for D (6 bases). This CDR3 has 14 amino acids. Trimming cost V 5 bases and J 4 bases, with 13 bases left between them. Germline-derived CDR1 and CDR2 are PRHDT and FYEKMQ (reference sequence). DNA of the CDR3: TGTGCCAGCAGCCCCGGGACTTCTCCAGATACGCAGTATTTT. Its protein is CASSPGTSPDTQYF.

The rearrangement uses TRBV7-9 and TRBJ2-7; D is unclear. This CDR3 contains 13 residues. Trimming cost V 3 bases and J 4 bases, with 10 bases left between them. Germline values: CDR1 SEHNR, CDR2 FQNEAQ (reference sequence). The CDR3 loop is CASSLFQSYEQYF. The CDR3, as DNA: TGTGCCAGCAGCTTGTTCCAGTCGTACGAGCAGTACTTC.